This T cell receptor beta chain was captured in a study of T cells in Graves' hyperthyroidism and ophthalmopathy. Study results and caveats: Ophthalmopathy was model-predicted a median about 6.9 months pre-onset.

V lost 1 base and J 5 bases, leaving 14 bases between the germline ends. Germline V gene lookup returns CDR1 SGHTA and CDR2 FQGNSA. There are 15 residues in the CDR3. This clonotype was picked up many times. Its antigen is currently unknown. Patients aged 18 to 65 had newly diagnosed hyperthyroidism of under 2 months' duration. On the basis of clinical symptoms, serum thyroxine and TRAb, thyroid ultrasound and orbital computed tomography, diagnoses were made. PBMCs were derived from around 10 ml fresh peripheral blood. RNA transcripts yielded amplified TCR beta CDR3 regions. The TCR CDR3 first-round RT-PCR relied on the HTBI primer set. TCRdb recomputed calls from the multiplex PCR reads with MiXCR, one row per CDR3 protein. Altogether under 400,000 distinct CDR3 sequences are present, around 25% being singletons, with the ten largest covering roughly 70%.

The sequence derives from a man over 45 with Graves' hyperthyroidism. The chain employs TRBV7-2 and TRBJ2-5; D is ambiguous. Sequencing was done on a sample of blood. CDR3 in DNA: TGTGCCAGCAGCTTAGTTCGAGGAAACAGCGAGACCCAGTACTTC. Amino acid sequence: CASSLVRGNSETQYF.